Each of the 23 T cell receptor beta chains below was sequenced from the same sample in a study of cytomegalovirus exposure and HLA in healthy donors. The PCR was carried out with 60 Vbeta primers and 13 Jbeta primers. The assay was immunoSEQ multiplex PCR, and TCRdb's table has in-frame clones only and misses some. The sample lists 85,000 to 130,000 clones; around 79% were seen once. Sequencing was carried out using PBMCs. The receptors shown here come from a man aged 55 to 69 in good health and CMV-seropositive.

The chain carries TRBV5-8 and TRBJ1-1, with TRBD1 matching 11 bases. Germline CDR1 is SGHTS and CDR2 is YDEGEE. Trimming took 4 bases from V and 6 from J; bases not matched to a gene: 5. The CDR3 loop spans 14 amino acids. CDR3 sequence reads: CASSLRTGGSEAFF. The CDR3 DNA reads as TGTGCCAGCAGCCTCCGGACAGGGGGCTCTGAAGCTTTCTTT.

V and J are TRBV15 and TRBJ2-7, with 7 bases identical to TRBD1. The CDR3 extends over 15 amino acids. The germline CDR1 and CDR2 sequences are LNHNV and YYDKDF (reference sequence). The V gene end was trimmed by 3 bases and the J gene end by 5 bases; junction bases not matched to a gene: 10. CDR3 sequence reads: CATSSVAGGPNEQYF. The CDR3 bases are TGTGCCACCAGCAGCGTGGCAGGGGGTCCTAACGAGCAGTACTTC.

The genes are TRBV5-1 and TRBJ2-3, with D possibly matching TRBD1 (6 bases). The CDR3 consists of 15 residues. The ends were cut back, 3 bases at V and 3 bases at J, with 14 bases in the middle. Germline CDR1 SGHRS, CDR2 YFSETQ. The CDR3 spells CASSYQTGNTDTQYF. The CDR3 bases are TGCGCCAGCAGCTACCAGACAGGTAATACAGATACGCAGTATTTT.

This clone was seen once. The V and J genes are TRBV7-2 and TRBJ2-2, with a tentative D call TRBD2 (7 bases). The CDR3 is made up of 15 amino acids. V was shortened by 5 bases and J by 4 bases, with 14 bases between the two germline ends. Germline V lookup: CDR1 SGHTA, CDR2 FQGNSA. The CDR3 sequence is CASSLGGRRTGELFF. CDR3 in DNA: TGTGCCAGCAGCCTCGGGGGGCGGCGCACCGGGGAGCTGTTTTTT.

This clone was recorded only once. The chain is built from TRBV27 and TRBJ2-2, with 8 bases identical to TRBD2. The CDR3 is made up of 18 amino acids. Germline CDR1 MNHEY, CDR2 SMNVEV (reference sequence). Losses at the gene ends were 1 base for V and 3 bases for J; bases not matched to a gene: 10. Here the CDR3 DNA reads TGTGCCAGCAGTTTATGGGGGGCGGGGGGCGCGGACACCGGGGAGCTGTTTTTT. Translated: CASSLWGAGGADTGELFF.

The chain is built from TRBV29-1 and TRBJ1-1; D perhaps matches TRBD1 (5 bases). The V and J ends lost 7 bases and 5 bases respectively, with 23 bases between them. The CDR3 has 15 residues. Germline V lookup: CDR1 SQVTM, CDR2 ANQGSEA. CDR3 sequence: CSATEGTGGRTEAFF. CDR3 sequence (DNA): TGCAGCGCCACCGAGGGAACCGGGGGAAGGACTGAAGCTTTCTTT.

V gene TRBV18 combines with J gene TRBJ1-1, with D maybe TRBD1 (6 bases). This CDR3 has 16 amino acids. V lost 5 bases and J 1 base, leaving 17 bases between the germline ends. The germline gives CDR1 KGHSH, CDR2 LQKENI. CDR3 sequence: CASSFLQGNTNTEAFF. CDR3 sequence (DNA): TGTGCCAGCTCATTCCTACAGGGTAACACGAACACTGAAGCTTTCTTT. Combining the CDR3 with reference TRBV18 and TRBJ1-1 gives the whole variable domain NAGVMQNPRHLVRRRGQEARLRCSPMKGHSHVYWYRQLPEEGLKFMVYLQKENIIDESGMPKERFSAEFPKEGPSILRIQQVVRGDSAAYFCASSFLQGNTNTEAFFGQGTRLTVV.

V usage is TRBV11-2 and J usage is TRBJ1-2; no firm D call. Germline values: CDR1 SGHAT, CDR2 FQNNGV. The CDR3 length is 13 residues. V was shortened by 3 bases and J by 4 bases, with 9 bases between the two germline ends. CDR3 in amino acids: CASSLSGSYGYTF. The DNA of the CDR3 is TGTGCCAGCAGCTTGTCCGGGAGCTATGGCTACACCTTC.

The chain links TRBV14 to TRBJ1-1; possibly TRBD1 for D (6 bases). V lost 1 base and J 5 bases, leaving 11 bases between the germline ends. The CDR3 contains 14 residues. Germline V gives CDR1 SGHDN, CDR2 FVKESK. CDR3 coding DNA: TGTGCCAGCAGCCAAGTCACAGGGCGGACTGAAGCTTTCTTT. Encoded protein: CASSQVTGRTEAFF.

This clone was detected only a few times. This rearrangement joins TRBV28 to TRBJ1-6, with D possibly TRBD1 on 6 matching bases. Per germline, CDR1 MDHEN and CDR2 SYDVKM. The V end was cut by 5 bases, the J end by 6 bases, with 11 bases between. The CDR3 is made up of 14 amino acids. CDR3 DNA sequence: TGTGCCAGCAGTACAGGACAGCCTAATTCACCCCTCCACTTT. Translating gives CASSTGQPNSPLHF.

This chain's CDR3 is CASSEARGLHEQYF. The CDR3 bases are TGTGCCAGCAGTGAAGCCAGGGGGCTCCACGAGCAGTACTTC. The chain employs TRBV6-1 and TRBJ2-7, with 8 nucleotides matching TRBD1. V dropped 0 bases and J dropped 5; count of bases not matched to a gene: 3. The CDR3 is 14 residues long. Germline CDR1 is MNHNS and CDR2 is SASEGT.

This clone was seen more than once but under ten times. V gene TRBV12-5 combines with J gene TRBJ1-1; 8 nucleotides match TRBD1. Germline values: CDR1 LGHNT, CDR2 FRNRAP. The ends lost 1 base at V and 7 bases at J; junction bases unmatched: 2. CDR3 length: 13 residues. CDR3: CASGLGDRGEAFF. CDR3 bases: TGTGCTAGTGGTTTGGGAGACAGGGGTGAAGCTTTCTTT.

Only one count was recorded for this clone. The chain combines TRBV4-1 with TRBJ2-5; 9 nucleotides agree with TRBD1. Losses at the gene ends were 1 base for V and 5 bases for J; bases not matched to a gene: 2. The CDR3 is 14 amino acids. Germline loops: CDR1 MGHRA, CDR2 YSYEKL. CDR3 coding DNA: TGCGCCAGCAGCCAAGCTACAGGGGGCGAGACCCAGTACTTC. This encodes CASSQATGGETQYF.

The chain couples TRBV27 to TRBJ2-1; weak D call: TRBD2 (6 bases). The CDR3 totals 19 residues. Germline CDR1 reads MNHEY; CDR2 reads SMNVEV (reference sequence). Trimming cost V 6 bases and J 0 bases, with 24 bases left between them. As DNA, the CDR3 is TGTGCCAGCAGGAGGGACCCTAACCCGGGGGAGAGCTCCTACAATGAGCAGTTCTTC. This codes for CASRRDPNPGESSYNEQFF.

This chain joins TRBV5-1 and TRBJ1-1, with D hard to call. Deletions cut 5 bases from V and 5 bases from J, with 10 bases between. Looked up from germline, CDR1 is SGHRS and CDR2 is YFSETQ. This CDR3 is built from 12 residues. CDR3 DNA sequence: TGCGCCAGCAGACCGGCGGGAACTGAAGCTTTCTTT. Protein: CASRPAGTEAFF.

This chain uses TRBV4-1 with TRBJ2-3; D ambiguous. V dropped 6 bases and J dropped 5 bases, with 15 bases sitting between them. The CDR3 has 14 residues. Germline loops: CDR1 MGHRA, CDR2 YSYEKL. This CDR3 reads CASSGLGRQDTQYF. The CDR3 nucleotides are TGCGCCAGCAGTGGGCTGGGCCGGCAAGATACGCAGTATTTT.

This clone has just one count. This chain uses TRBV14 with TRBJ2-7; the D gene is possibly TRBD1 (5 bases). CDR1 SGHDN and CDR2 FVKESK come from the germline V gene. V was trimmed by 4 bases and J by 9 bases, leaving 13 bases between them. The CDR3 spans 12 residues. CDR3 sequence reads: CASSPDRRVQYF. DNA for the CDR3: TGTGCCAGCAGCCCTGACAGACGGGTGCAGTACTTC.

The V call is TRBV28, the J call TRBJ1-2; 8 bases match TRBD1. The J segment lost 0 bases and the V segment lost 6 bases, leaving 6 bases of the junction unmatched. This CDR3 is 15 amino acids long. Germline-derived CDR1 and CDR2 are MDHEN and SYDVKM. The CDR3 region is CASSPGTGPNYGYTF. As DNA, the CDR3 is TGTGCCAGCAGCCCCGGGACAGGACCTAACTATGGCTACACCTTC.

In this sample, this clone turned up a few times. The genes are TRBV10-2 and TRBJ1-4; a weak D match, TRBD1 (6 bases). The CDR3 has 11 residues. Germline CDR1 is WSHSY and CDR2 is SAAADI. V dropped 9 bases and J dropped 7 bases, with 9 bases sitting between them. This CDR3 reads CASGQSEKLFF. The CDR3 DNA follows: TGCGCCAGTGGACAGAGTGAAAAACTGTTTTTT.

The CDR3 coding sequence is TGTGCCAGCAGCTTAGATGGCCAAGAAGACTACACCTTC. This translates into CASSLDGQEDYTF. The chain uses TRBV7-9 and TRBJ1-2; the D is unclear. Trimming removed 1 base at V and 10 bases at J, with 13 bases between. Germline loops: CDR1 SEHNR, CDR2 FQNEAQ (reference sequence). This CDR3 region has 13 residues.

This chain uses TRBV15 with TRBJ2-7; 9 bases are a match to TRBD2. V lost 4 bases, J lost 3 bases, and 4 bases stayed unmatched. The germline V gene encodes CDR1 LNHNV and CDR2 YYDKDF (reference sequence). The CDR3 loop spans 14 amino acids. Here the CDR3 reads CATSKRGDLYEQYF. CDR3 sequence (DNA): TGTGCCACCAGCAAGCGGGGGGACCTCTACGAGCAGTACTTC.

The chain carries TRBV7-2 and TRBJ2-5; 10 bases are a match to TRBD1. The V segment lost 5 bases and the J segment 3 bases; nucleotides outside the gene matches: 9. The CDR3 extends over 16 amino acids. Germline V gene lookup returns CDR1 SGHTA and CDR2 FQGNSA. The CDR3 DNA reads TGTGCCAGCAGCCGGGAGGACAGGGGGGGGGAAGAGACCCAGTACTTC. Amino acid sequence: CASSREDRGGEETQYF.

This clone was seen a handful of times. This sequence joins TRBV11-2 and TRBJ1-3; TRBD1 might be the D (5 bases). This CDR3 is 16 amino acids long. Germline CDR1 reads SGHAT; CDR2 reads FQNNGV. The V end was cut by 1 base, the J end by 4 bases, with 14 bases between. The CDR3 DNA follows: TGTGCCAGCAGCTTAGCTTCCGGCAGGGTCGGAAACACCATATATTTT. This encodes CASSLASGRVGNTIYF.